The present T cell receptor beta chain was sequenced within a study of vaccination effects on CD4 cells after COVID-19. Points from the study as a whole: The study enrolled few convalescent patients and sampled no early post-infection timepoints.

TCRdb's copy holds only in-frame clones and misses some; the assay was immunoSEQ multiplex PCR. Found here are under 50,000 clones, 75% to 80% of them singletons; the top ten hold 12%. A note on this clone: No antigen is known for it.

Trimming left V 6 bases short and J 6 bases short, with 24 bases between. Germline CDR1 is SGDLS and CDR2 is YYNGEE. The CDR3 is 17 residues long. CD4+ T cells were isolated after around ten days of culture. The clonotype was recovered from a human donor who had a prior SARS-CoV-2 infection. The genes are TRBV9 and TRBJ2-2; D possibly uses TRBD1 or TRBD2 (5 bases each). The sequencing here drew on CD4+ T cells from PBMCs cultured without peptide, taken before COVID-19 vaccination. The CDR3 here is CASTSPGTIFGSGELFF. Written as DNA, the CDR3 is TGTGCCAGCACCAGCCCCGGGACCATTTTCGGCTCCGGGGAGCTGTTTTTT.